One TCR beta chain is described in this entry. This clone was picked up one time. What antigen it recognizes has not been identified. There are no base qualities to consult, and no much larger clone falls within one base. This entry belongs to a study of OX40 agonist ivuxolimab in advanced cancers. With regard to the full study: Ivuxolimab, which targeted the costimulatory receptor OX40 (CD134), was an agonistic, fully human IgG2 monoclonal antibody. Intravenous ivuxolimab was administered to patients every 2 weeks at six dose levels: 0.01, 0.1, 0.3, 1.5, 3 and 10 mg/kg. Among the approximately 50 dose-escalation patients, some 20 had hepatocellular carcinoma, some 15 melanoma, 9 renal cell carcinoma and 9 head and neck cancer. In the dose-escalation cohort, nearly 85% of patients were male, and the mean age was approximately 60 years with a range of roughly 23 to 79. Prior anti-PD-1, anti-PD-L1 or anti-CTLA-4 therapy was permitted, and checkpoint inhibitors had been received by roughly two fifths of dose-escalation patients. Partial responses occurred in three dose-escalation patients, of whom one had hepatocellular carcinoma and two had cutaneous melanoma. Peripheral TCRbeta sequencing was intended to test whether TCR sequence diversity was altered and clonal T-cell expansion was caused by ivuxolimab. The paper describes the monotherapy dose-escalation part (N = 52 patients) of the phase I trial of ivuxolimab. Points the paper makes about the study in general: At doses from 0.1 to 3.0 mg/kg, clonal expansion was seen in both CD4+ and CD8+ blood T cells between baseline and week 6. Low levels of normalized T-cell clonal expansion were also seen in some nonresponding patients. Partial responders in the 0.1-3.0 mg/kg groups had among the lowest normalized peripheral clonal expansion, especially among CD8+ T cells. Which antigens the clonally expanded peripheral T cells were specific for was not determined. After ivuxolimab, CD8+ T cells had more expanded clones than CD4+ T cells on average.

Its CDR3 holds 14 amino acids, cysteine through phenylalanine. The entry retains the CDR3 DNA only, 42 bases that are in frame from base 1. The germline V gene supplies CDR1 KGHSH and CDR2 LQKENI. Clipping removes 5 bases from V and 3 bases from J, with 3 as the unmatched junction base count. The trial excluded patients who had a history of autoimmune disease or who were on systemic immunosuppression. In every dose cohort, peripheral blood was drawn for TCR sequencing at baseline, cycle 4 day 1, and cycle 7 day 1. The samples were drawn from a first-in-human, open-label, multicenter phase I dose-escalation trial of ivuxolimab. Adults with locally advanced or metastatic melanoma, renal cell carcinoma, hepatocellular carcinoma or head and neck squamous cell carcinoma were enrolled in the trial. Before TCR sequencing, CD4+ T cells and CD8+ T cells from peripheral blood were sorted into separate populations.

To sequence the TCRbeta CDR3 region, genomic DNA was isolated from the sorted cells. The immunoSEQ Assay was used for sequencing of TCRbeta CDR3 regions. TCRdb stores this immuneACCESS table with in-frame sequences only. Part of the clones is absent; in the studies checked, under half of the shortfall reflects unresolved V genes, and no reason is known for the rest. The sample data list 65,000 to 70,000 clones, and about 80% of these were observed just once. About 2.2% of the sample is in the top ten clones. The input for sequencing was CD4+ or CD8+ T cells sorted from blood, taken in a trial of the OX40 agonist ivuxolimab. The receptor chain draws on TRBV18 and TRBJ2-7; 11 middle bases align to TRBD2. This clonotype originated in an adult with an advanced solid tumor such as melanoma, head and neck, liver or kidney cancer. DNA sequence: TGTGCCAGCTCATCAACTAGCGGGAGCTACGAGCAGTACTTC. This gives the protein CASSSTSGSYEQYF.